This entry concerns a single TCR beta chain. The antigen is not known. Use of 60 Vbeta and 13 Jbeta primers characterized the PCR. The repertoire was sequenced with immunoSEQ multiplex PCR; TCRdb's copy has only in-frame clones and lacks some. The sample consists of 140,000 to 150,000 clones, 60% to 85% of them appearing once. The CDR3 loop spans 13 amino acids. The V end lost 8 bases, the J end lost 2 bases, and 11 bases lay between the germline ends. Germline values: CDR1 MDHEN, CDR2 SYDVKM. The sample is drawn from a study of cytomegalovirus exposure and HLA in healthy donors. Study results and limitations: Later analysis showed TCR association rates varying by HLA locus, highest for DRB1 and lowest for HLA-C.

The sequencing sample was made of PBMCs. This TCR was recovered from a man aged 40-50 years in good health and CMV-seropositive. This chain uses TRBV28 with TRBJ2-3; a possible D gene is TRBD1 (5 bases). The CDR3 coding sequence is TGTGCCAGCGCAGGGATAACCACAGATACGCAGTATTTT. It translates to CASAGITTDTQYF.